The table lists the clone carrying this T cell receptor beta chain with a count of one. The antigen is undetermined. Next came a second PCR, run for about 6 to 12 cycles, which used a sample-barcoded 5' primer along with a J-beta primer mix. TCRdb re-called the 5' RACE reads through MiXCR, storing one row per CDR3 protein. Of 800,000 to 950,000 distinct CDR3 sequences listed, around 36% were seen once; the top ten hold about an eighth. Trimming shortened V by 6 bases and J by 10 bases, and 10 bases separated the two germline ends. The CDR3 sequence is 12 residues long. These data are taken from a study of blood T cells in healthy people across ages. Regarding the study as a whole: When set beside aged donors, long-lived donors presented more naive CD4+ cells and higher diversity.

This sequence joins TRBV12-3 or TRBV12-4 and TRBJ1-6; tentative D call: TRBD1 (6 bases). The sequencing sample was made of blood. The clonotype comes from a man aged 18 to 35 in good health. The CDR3 coding sequence is TGTGCCAGCAGCCGGGGGCCCTCACCCCTCCACTTT. It translates to CASSRGPSPLHF.